This TCR beta chain emerged from a study of identical twins. TCRdb re-derived calls from the 5' RACE reads in MiXCR, one entry per CDR3 protein. Of under 900,000 distinct CDR3 sequences listed, approximately 13% are singletons. Healthy Caucasians, and only they, were the donors. Germline loops: CDR1 KGHDR, CDR2 SFDVKD. The CDR3 contains 15 residues. Trimming took 5 bases from V and 7 from J; bases not matched to a gene: 8. As concerns this clonotype: Its antigen is as yet unknown.

Study-level findings and limits: Conclusions came from cross-sectional statistical analysis, not from following the same donors.

These data were likewise used in another study, on yellow fever vaccine responses in identical twins.

The chain carries TRBV24-1 and TRBJ2-1; 9 bases line up with TRBD1. The sequenced sample consisted of PBMCs. The sequence was obtained from a woman in her late teens or twenties in good health. CDR3 amino acids: CATSAPGQGENEQFF. The CDR3 coding sequence is TGTGCCACCAGTGCCCCGGGACAGGGAGAAAATGAGCAGTTCTTC.